This TCR beta chain is from a study of blood T cells in healthy people across ages. Study findings and constraints: Donors of long life had a larger count of naive CD4+ cells and greater diversity than aged donors.

A remark on this clonotype: Its antigen remains unknown.

Using a J-beta primer mix together with a sample-barcoded 5' primer, a second PCR was run for 7 to 11 cycles. TCRdb re-called the 5' RACE reads with MiXCR, one entry per CDR3 protein. This repertoire shows around 820,000 distinct CDR3 sequences, 20% to 25% found once; its top ten account for under 4.5%. In germline, CDR1 is SGHRS, CDR2 YFSETQ. The CDR3 is 14 amino acids. V was trimmed by 0 bases and J by 7 bases, leaving 11 bases between them. Separately, the same data were catalogued under a study of T cells of mothers and their children. As reported in that work: About 2.8 million TCR beta reads per child versus over 9 million per mother.

The chain combines TRBV5-1 with TRBJ2-1; maybe TRBD2 (6 bases). The receptor was isolated from a boy between 5 and 17 years old in good health. Sample: blood. CDR3: CASSLVAGKNEQFF. DNA for the CDR3: TGCGCCAGCAGCTTGGTTGCGGGGAAGAATGAGCAGTTCTTC.